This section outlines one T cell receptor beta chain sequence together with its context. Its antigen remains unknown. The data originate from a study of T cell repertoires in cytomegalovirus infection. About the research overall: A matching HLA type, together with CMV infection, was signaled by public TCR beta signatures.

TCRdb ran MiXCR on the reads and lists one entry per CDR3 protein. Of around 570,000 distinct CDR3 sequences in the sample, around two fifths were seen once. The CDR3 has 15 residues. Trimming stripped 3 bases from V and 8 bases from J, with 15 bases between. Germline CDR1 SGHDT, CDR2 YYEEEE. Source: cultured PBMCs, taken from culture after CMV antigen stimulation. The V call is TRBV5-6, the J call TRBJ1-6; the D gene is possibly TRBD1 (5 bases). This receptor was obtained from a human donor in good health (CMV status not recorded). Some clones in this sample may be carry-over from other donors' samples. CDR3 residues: CASSSTGTDYSPLHF. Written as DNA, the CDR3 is TGTGCCAGCAGCTCTACCGGGACGGATTATTCACCCCTCCACTTT.